These 20 T cell receptor beta chains share one sample of origin, sequenced in a study of T cell responses to AZD1222 COVID-19 vaccine. Sequenced by immunoSEQ multiplex PCR; TCRdb stores in-frame clones only, minus some. The repertoire holds around 130,000 clones, with roughly 91% as singletons. This sample comprised peripheral blood, obtained on day 0 of AZD1222 vaccination. All receptors derive from an adult in good health.

V gene TRBV25-1 combines with J gene TRBJ1-1; tentative D call: TRBD1 (5 bases). Trimming removed 2 bases from V and 1 base from J, with 14 bases in between. Looked up from germline, CDR1 is MGHDK and CDR2 is SYGVNS. This CDR3 is built from 16 residues. CDR3: CASSEAGIRGNTEAFF. In nucleotides, the CDR3 is TGTGCCAGCAGTGAAGCGGGGATTAGGGGGAACACTGAAGCTTTCTTT.

The V gene is TRBV4-2, the J gene TRBJ2-2; possible D gene TRBD2, 5 bases. This CDR3 has 14 amino acids. Germline V gene lookup returns CDR1 LGHNA and CDR2 YNFKEQ. V dropped 0 bases and J dropped 7 bases, with 9 bases sitting between them. In DNA form, the CDR3 reads TGTGCCAGCAGCCAAGAGCCCGGGGACGGGGAGCTGTTTTTT. Translation: CASSQEPGDGELFF.

The chain combines TRBV27 with TRBJ1-1, with unresolved D. Germline CDR1 is MNHEY and CDR2 is SMNVEV (reference sequence). The V gene lost 10 bases and the J gene lost 0 bases, with 12 bases spanning the gap. The CDR3 loop spans 13 amino acids. CDR3 loop: CATTDGMNTEAFF. CDR3 in DNA: TGTGCCACCACGGACGGCATGAACACTGAAGCTTTCTTT.

The gene calls are TRBV29-1 and TRBJ2-1; TRBD1 agrees at 7 bases. The length of the CDR3 is 14 residues. CDR1 and CDR2 from the germline V gene are SQVTM and ANQGSEA. Trimming cost V 7 bases and J 4 bases; bases outside gene matches: 10. The CDR3, as DNA: TGCAGCGCTCTCCAAGGGACAGATTACAATGAGCAGTTCTTC. Protein: CSALQGTDYNEQFF.

The chain links TRBV7-6 to TRBJ2-7; 8 bases match TRBD2. The length of the CDR3 is 18 residues. CDR1 is SGHVS, CDR2 FNYEAQ, per germline. V dropped 2 bases and J dropped 1; count of bases not matched to a gene: 13. The CDR3 DNA sequence: TGTGCCAGCAGCTTACTCCCGACTACCAGCGGGAGTTCCTACGAGCAGTACTTC. The encoded protein is CASSLLPTTSGSSYEQYF.

The rearrangement joins TRBV6-5 to TRBJ2-2; either TRBD1 or TRBD2 may supply D (5 bases each). The CDR3 extends over 15 amino acids. V was clipped by 0 bases and J by 6 bases, with 11 bases between them. Germline V gene sequence: CDR1 MNHEY, CDR2 SVGAGI. CDR3 bases: TGTGCCAGCAGTTACTCCAGGCAGGGAGCCGGGGAGCTGTTTTTT. Translated: CASSYSRQGAGELFF.

V and J are TRBV5-6 and TRBJ1-1, with a weak D call TRBD1 (5 bases). Trimming left V 2 bases short and J 12 bases short, with 14 bases between. CDR1 SGHDT and CDR2 YYEEEE come from the germline V gene. The length of the CDR3 is 12 residues. CDR3 protein: CASSFNWEGPFF. The CDR3 bases are TGTGCCAGCAGCTTTAATTGGGAGGGGCCTTTCTTT.

The V call is TRBV5-1, the J call TRBJ1-2; D remains unclear. The V and J ends lost 5 bases and 4 bases respectively, with 12 bases between them. This CDR3 is built from 13 residues. Germline V gene sequence: CDR1 SGHRS, CDR2 YFSETQ. The CDR3: CASRDDMGYGYTF. The CDR3 DNA follows: TGCGCCAGCAGGGATGACATGGGCTATGGCTACACCTTC.

The chain couples TRBV6-5 to TRBJ1-4; D uncertain. The CDR3 consists of 14 residues. V was trimmed by 5 bases and J by 4 bases, leaving 11 bases between them. Germline CDR1 and CDR2: MNHEY and SVGAGI. The CDR3 loop is CASSPRRNNEKLFF. The DNA for the CDR3 is TGTGCCAGCAGTCCTCGACGGAATAATGAAAAACTGTTTTTT.

The chain is built from TRBV7-4 and TRBJ1-3; D might be TRBD1 (5 bases). V was pared by 2 bases and J by 5 bases, with 16 bases between. CDR1 is SGHVT, CDR2 SQSDAQ, per germline. The CDR3 length is 16 residues. The DNA for the CDR3 is TGTGCCAGCAGCTTAATCTCCTCGGGGCAGCGAAACACCATATATTTT. It yields the protein CASSLISSGQRNTIYF.

The genes are TRBV12-3 or TRBV12-4 and TRBJ2-7; the D gene could be TRBD1 or TRBD2 (6 bases each). This CDR3 is built from 13 residues. The V gene lost 3 bases and the J gene lost 6 bases, with 12 bases spanning the gap. CDR3 DNA sequence: TGTGCCAGCAGTTTTGGAGGGGGTGGCGAGCAGTACTTC. This encodes CASSFGGGGEQYF.

The V call is TRBV7-6, the J call TRBJ2-2, with D possibly matching TRBD1 (5 bases). V was pared by 2 bases and J by 0 bases, with 7 bases between. There are 15 residues in the CDR3. Germline V gene lookup returns CDR1 SGHVS and CDR2 FNYEAQ. CDR3 bases: TGTGCCAGCAGCTTACGACAGACGAACACCGGGGAGCTGTTTTTT. Its translation is CASSLRQTNTGELFF.

For this clone: No DNA is shown, since the ends of the CDR3 on it are uncertain; the CDR3 is the one TCRdb lists. The chain has TRBV6-2 or TRBV6-3 and TRBJ2-3; the table assigns TRBD1, which was not confirmed against the DNA. Germline V gives CDR1 MNHEY, CDR2 SVGEGT. The CDR3 numbers 15 amino acids, ends counted. This chain's CDR3 is CASSYVGTGTRAWYF.

In its sample, this clone was seen once. The V and J genes are TRBV12-3 or TRBV12-4 and TRBJ2-1; no definite D call. The V end was cut by 6 bases, the J end by 2 bases, with 8 bases between. This CDR3 region has 13 residues. CDR3 DNA sequence: TGTGCCAGCAGAGTCCGGGCCTACAATGAGCAGTTCTTC. As protein: CASRVRAYNEQFF.

The chain carries TRBV7-2 and TRBJ2-5; possible D gene TRBD2, 6 bases. With 1 base removed from V and 1 base from J, the gap between germline ends came to 13 bases. CDR1 is SGHTA, CDR2 FQGNSA, per germline. This CDR3 has 16 residues. CDR3 nucleotides: TGTGCCAGCAGCTTAGGGGGACTCCCTCCCCAAGAGACCCAGTACTTC. The encoded protein is CASSLGGLPPQETQYF.

CDR3 residues: CASSYRPGEAYEQYF. The CDR3 DNA sequence: TGTGCCAGCAGTTACCGCCCAGGGGAGGCCTACGAGCAGTACTTC. V and J are TRBV6-2 or TRBV6-3 and TRBJ2-7, with D perhaps TRBD1 or TRBD2 (6 bases each). This CDR3 comprises 15 residues. Germline CDR1 and CDR2: MNHEY and SVGEGT. V was cut by 2 bases and J by 2 bases, with 13 bases left in between.

V usage is TRBV2 and J usage is TRBJ1-4; 8 bases are a match to TRBD1. From germline, CDR1 is SNHLY and CDR2 FYNNEI. Trimming took 5 bases from V and 7 from J; bases not matched to a gene: 6. The CDR3 spans 14 residues. Here the CDR3 reads CASSRDGQGEKLFF. The DNA of the CDR3 is TGTGCCAGCAGTCGAGACGGACAGGGTGAAAAACTGTTTTTT. The whole variable domain, filled in from reference TRBV2 and TRBJ1-4, reads EPEVTQTPSHQVTQMGQEVILRCVPISNHLYFYWYRQILGQKVEFLVSFYNNEISEKSEIFDDQFSVERPDGSNFTLKIRSTKLEDSAMYFCASSRDGQGEKLFFGSGTQLSVL.

The chain has TRBV5-6 and TRBJ1-1; 9 bases map to TRBD1. Germline CDR1 reads SGHDT; CDR2 reads YYEEEE. This CDR3 spans 14 amino acids. With 7 bases clipped from V and 2 bases from J, the junction kept 6 bases outside the gene matches. This chain's CDR3 is CASEGQGGNTEAFF. The CDR3, as DNA: TGTGCCAGCGAGGGACAGGGAGGAAACACTGAAGCTTTCTTT.

CDR3 nucleotides: TGCAGCGTTGGACAGGCGGGCGAGCAGTACTTC. It specifies CSVGQAGEQYF. The chain links TRBV29-1 to TRBJ2-7; a weak D match, TRBD1 (6 bases). This CDR3 region has 11 residues. Trimming took 4 bases from V and 6 from J, leaving 10 bases between them. From germline, CDR1 is SQVTM and CDR2 ANQGSEA.

The genes are TRBV13 and TRBJ2-1; no reliable D call. The CDR3 has 12 amino acids. Looked up from germline, CDR1 is PRHDT and CDR2 is FYEKMQ (reference sequence). The V end was cut by 5 bases, the J end by 4 bases, with 6 bases between. The CDR3 DNA is TGTGCCAGCAGCCCCGGTTACAATGAGCAGTTCTTC. Amino acid sequence: CASSPGYNEQFF.